This T cell receptor (beta chain) was sequenced in a study of regulatory T cells in long-lasting Graves disease (dated by TCRdb to 2020 to 2023). Regarding the study in general: To count as having persistent Graves' disease, a patient had to have received antithyroid drug treatment for over 5 years with TSH receptor autoantibodies remaining persistently positive. On average, persistent Graves' disease patients in the clinical cohort had been on antithyroid drugs for approximately ten years. Patients with persistent Graves' disease were compared with patients with newly diagnosed Graves' disease using TCR sequencing and RNA sequencing of peripheral blood. The study was conducted in China and was registered as a clinical trial. A total of 33 samples were covered by TCR sequencing, comprising approximately 13 persistent and 20 or so newly diagnosed Graves' disease patients. General conclusions and limits of the study: TRBV28, TRBJ1-2 and TRBJ2-5 were preferentially used in persistent disease, while TRBV20-1 and TRBJ2-1 were favored in newly diagnosed disease. Lower TCR Shannon entropy and fewer highly expanded clones were observed in persistent Graves' disease patients than in newly diagnosed patients, which suggested clonal expansion. The authors noted that the small sample size was a limitation that may lower accuracy. A larger number of public clonotypes was shared among persistent patients (approximately 3,000) than among newly diagnosed patients (approximately 1,000). Because the primary lesion, thyroid tissue, could not be accessed, the study looked at peripheral blood alone. Sequencing and analysis were restricted to the TCR beta chain.

Germline trimming: 4 bases from V, 0 bases from J; junction bases outside gene matches: 7. CDR1 and CDR2 are drawn from the germline V gene: SGHRS, YFSETQ. Including the terminal cysteine and phenylalanine, the CDR3 comprises 15 residues. The sequence is cut down to CDR3 DNA, 45 bases in frame from base 1. Libraries were built with multiplex PCR. Sequenced using an Illumina HiSeq 4000. iRepertoire HTBI primers and Arm-PCR amplification of CDR3 regions were used to construct TCR beta libraries. Gel purification was performed on PCR products prior to sequencing. The published analysis was carried out like this. Gene usage analysis of CDR3 amino acid clonotypes used the approximately 62 TRBV and approximately 13 TRBJ segments found across samples. Filtered high-quality paired reads were merged into contigs using COPE and FqMerger. BLAST was used to align contigs to IMGT TRBV, TRBD and TRBJ reference genes, and CDR3 was defined according to IMGT. Any clonotype with a frequency above 0.1% was counted as a highly expanded clone. Shannon entropy was used to measure repertoire diversity, and the Gini coefficient was used to measure V-J evenness. Clonotypes shared by more than one individual were considered public. TCRdb reanalyzed the raw reads on its own, using fastp at Q25 for trimming and MiXCR for clone calling, and kept in-frame beta chains. One record per CDR3 amino acid sequence lists the most common genes and DNA. The V and J calls were determined by TCRdb, not by the authors. The sample table holds approximately 400,000 distinct CDR3 sequences, of which under 25% were seen once. Around 20% of the sample rests with the top ten.

This clonotype came up a few times. Its antigen target is currently unknown. The sample holds no much larger clone one base away, and base qualities are not on file. The time point label corresponds to: persistent/refractory GD, antithyroid drugs over 5 years with positive TRAb. RNA was extracted from PBMCs in TRIzol for both TCR sequencing and RNA sequencing. The diagnosis of Graves' disease was made according to American Thyroid Association guidelines. Patients for the study were recruited at an endocrinology department in Xi'an, China. From each patient, about 8.9 milliliters of peripheral blood was collected into an EDTA anticoagulant tube. PBMCs were isolated by Ficoll Paque Plus density gradient separation without further T cell sorting. An Agilent 2100 Bioanalyzer and agarose gel were used to check RNA quality, while a NanoDrop 2000 measured RNA concentration.

This specimen consisted of peripheral blood mononuclear cells (PBMCs), obtained when the disease was refractory, from a patient treated with antithyroid drugs. The receptor was isolated from a female donor with Graves disease. The receptor chain draws on TRBV5-1 and TRBJ2-7, and 7 bases in between align with TRBD1. The CDR3 has the sequence CASSVTGLVSYEQYF. The DNA is TGCGCCAGCAGCGTGACAGGGCTGGTCTCCTACGAGCAGTACTTC.